The 32 T cell receptor beta chains below come from one sample, sequenced in a study of cytomegalovirus exposure and HLA in healthy donors. PCR was performed using 60 Vbeta and 13 Jbeta primers. Some clones are missing from TCRdb's copy, which holds only in-frame ones; the method was immunoSEQ multiplex PCR. The repertoire table contains about 120,000 clones. Material for sequencing was PBMCs. These receptors came from a man aged 18 to 30 in good health and CMV-seronegative.

V gene TRBV11-2 combines with J gene TRBJ1-2, with no clear D. Trimming took 9 bases from V and 0 from J, leaving 11 bases between them. Germline CDR1 reads SGHAT; CDR2 reads FQNNGV. This CDR3 spans 13 amino acids. The CDR3 DNA reads as TGTGCCAGTGCTCAGGCCCCTAACTATGGCTACACCTTC. Protein: CASAQAPNYGYTF. The variable domain in full, completed from reference TRBV11-2 and TRBJ1-2, reads EAGVAQSPRYKIIEKRQSVAFWCNPISGHATLYWYQQILGQGPKLLIQFQNNGVVDDSQLPKDRFSAERLKGVDSTLKIQPAKLEDSAVYLCASAQAPNYGYTFGSGTRLTVV.

The chain links TRBV29-1 to TRBJ2-3; 13 bases line up with TRBD2. The CDR3 runs 14 residues. Losses at the gene ends were 3 bases for V and 6 bases for J; bases not matched to a gene: 3. Per the germline V gene, CDR1 is SQVTM and CDR2 is ANQGSEA. DNA of the CDR3: TGCAGCGTTGATATACTAGCGGGAGGGGATACGCAGTATTTT. It encodes CSVDILAGGDTQYF.

The chain couples TRBV11-2 to TRBJ2-2, with 7 bases fitting TRBD2. Germline lookup yields CDR1 SGHAT and CDR2 FQNNGV. After removal of 3 bases from V and 7 bases from J, the junction contained 2 bases not matched to a gene. CDR3 length: 13 residues. The DNA for the CDR3 is TGTGCCAGCAGCTTCAGGGAGGGCGGGGAGCTGTTTTTT. It yields the protein CASSFREGGELFF.

The rearrangement links TRBV7-9 to TRBJ2-1; 11 bases fit TRBD2. CDR1 is SEHNR and CDR2 is FQNEAQ in the germline V gene (reference sequence). The trim removed 4 bases at V and 6 bases at J, leaving 5 bases unmatched. This CDR3 is built from 15 residues. The CDR3 spells CASSSVAGGGNEQFF. The CDR3 region has the DNA TGTGCCAGCAGCTCCGTAGCGGGGGGGGGCAATGAGCAGTTCTTC.

The chain links TRBV28 to TRBJ2-5; 7 bases agree with TRBD2. J gave up 2 bases and V 6 bases, and 6 bases lay outside the gene matches. Germline-derived CDR1 and CDR2 are MDHEN and SYDVKM. This CDR3 comprises 14 residues. In DNA, the CDR3 is TGTGCCAGCAGGGGCGGGGGTAGTCAAGAGACCCAGTACTTC. Protein: CASRGGGSQETQYF.

The chain combines TRBV7-3 with TRBJ2-1; D is possibly TRBD2 (7 bases). V was pared by 5 bases and J by 2 bases, with 16 bases between. Germline lookup yields CDR1 SGHTA and CDR2 FQGTGA. The CDR3 extends over 16 amino acids. For the CDR3, the DNA is TGTGCCAGCAGCCCGAGGGGGGGCTCGACCTACAATGAGCAGTTCTTC. Translating it yields CASSPRGGSTYNEQFF.

This chain links TRBV16 with TRBJ2-3; D is undetermined. Germline assignment: CDR1 KGHSY and CDR2 FQNENV. The CDR3 length is 14 residues. V lost 2 bases and J lost 6, with 12 bases in between. The CDR3: CASSQRGDGDTQYF. The CDR3 coding sequence is TGTGCCAGCAGCCAAAGAGGAGATGGGGATACGCAGTATTTT.

The chain couples TRBV7-2 to TRBJ2-1; 7 bases are a match to TRBD2. The germline V gene encodes CDR1 SGHTA and CDR2 FQGNSA. The CDR3 spans 14 residues. The V gene end was trimmed by 0 bases and the J gene end by 8 bases; junction bases not matched to a gene: 4. The CDR3 sequence is CASSLAGGPHEQFF. DNA for the CDR3: TGTGCCAGCAGCTTAGCGGGAGGGCCCCATGAGCAGTTCTTC. Full variable domain (remainder filled in from reference TRBV7-2 and TRBJ2-1): GAGVSQSPSNKVTEKGKDVELRCDPISGHTALYWYRQSLGQGLEFLIYFQGNSAPDKSGLPSDRFSAERTGGSVSTLTIQRTQQEDSAVYLCASSLAGGPHEQFFGPGTRLTVL.

This chain connects TRBV29-1 to TRBJ2-7; 7 nucleotides line up with TRBD1. CDR1 SQVTM and CDR2 ANQGSEA come from the germline V gene. The CDR3 is 15 amino acids. Trimming removed 6 bases from V and 4 bases from J; junction bases left unmatched: 15. The CDR3 loop reads CSVSGQAVWPYEQYF. Here the CDR3 DNA reads TGCAGCGTCTCAGGACAGGCCGTTTGGCCTTACGAGCAGTACTTC.

The rearrangement uses TRBV7-2 and TRBJ2-3; D is uncertain. Germline loops: CDR1 SGHTA, CDR2 FQGNSA. This CDR3 is 13 amino acids long. The V end lost 3 bases, the J end lost 5 bases, and 9 bases lay between the germline ends. CDR3 protein: CASSFGSLDTQYF. CDR3 coding DNA: TGTGCCAGCAGCTTTGGTAGTTTAGATACGCAGTATTTT.

The chain is built from TRBV28 and TRBJ2-5; 8 nucleotides agree with TRBD2. In germline, CDR1 is MDHEN, CDR2 SYDVKM. The CDR3 covers 16 residues. The J segment lost 1 base and the V segment lost 1 base, leaving 5 bases of the junction unmatched. The CDR3 DNA sequence: TGTGCCAGCAGTTTATTCGGGGCGGGGGGCCAAGAGACCCAGTACTTC. The encoded protein is CASSLFGAGGQETQYF. The whole variable domain, filled in from reference TRBV28 and TRBJ2-5, reads DVKVTQSSRYLVKRTGEKVFLECVQDMDHENMFWYRQDPGLGLRLIYFSYDVKMKEKGDIPEGYSVSREKKERFSLILESASTNQTSMYLCASSLFGAGGQETQYFGPGTRLLVL.

The chain joins TRBV4-3 to TRBJ2-3; D possibly corresponds to TRBD2 (5 bases). The CDR3 is made up of 16 amino acids. V lost 0 bases, J lost 0 bases, and 10 bases lay in between. Germline V gene lookup returns CDR1 LGHNA and CDR2 YSLEER. The CDR3 DNA is TGCGCCAGCAGCCAAGATTTTAGCGCCAGCACAGATACGCAGTATTTT. Amino acids: CASSQDFSASTDTQYF.

The CDR3 nucleotides read TGTGCCAGCGCGCCGGGACTAGACACAGATACGCAGTATTTT. As protein: CASAPGLDTDTQYF. This chain uses TRBV2 with TRBJ2-3, with 8 bases matching TRBD2. The CDR3 contains 14 residues. From germline, CDR1 is SNHLY and CDR2 FYNNEI. V lost 8 bases, J lost 2 bases, and 6 bases stayed unmatched.

The genes are TRBV4-2 and TRBJ2-5, with 9 positions matching TRBD2. Germline V gene lookup returns CDR1 LGHNA and CDR2 YNFKEQ. The J segment lost 4 bases and the V segment lost 11 bases, leaving 8 bases of the junction unmatched. The CDR3 has 13 residues. The CDR3 DNA follows: TGTGCCTCGAGCGGGGGGAGGGTAGAGACCCAGTACTTC. It yields the protein CASSGGRVETQYF.

V usage is TRBV5-4 and J usage is TRBJ2-1, with D possibly being TRBD1 (5 bases). This CDR3 has 15 residues. The V gene's germline CDR1 is SGHNT and CDR2 YYREEE (reference sequence). V gave up 4 bases and J gave up 0 bases, with 11 bases separating them. The CDR3 bases are TGTGCCAGCAGCAACCAGGGTGGCTCCTACAATGAGCAGTTCTTC. Encoded protein: CASSNQGGSYNEQFF.

This chain joins TRBV4-3 and TRBJ2-7; D is possibly TRBD1 (6 bases). This CDR3 has 14 amino acids. Germline lookup yields CDR1 LGHNA and CDR2 YSLEER. The V gene lost 1 base and the J gene lost 3 bases, with 10 bases spanning the gap. CDR3: CASSQGQQGYEQYF. CDR3 DNA: TGCGCCAGCAGCCAAGGGCAACAGGGCTACGAGCAGTACTTC.

The chain combines TRBV7-9 with TRBJ1-1; TRBD1 agrees at 8 bases. Germline assignment: CDR1 SEHNR and CDR2 FQNEAQ (reference sequence). CDR3 size: 14 residues. The ends lost 5 bases at V and 7 bases at J; junction bases unmatched: 9. CDR3: CASSPTGGRGEAFF. In DNA, the CDR3 is TGTGCCAGCAGCCCTACAGGGGGGCGAGGTGAAGCTTTCTTT.

This rearrangement joins TRBV30 to TRBJ1-6, with 8 bases lining up with TRBD1. The CDR3 is 14 residues long. Per the germline V gene, CDR1 is GTSNPN and CDR2 is SVGIG (reference sequence). J lost 10 bases, V lost 1 base, and 6 bases had no gene match. The CDR3 sequence is CAWSARQGNSPLHF. The CDR3 region has the DNA TGTGCCTGGAGTGCTCGACAGGGGAACTCACCCCTCCACTTT.

The chain links TRBV29-1 to TRBJ2-7; D possibly corresponds to TRBD1 (5 bases). Trimming removed 4 bases from V and 1 base from J, with 17 bases in between. The CDR3 is 15 amino acids. The germline V gene encodes CDR1 SQVTM and CDR2 ANQGSEA. CDR3 protein: CSVVGPGQVSYEQYF. As DNA, the CDR3 is TGCAGCGTTGTCGGTCCAGGGCAAGTATCCTACGAGCAGTACTTC.

Here the CDR3 DNA reads TGTGCCAGCTCACCACGTATGGACTACACTGAAGCTTTCTTT. Translating it yields CASSPRMDYTEAFF. The chain recombines TRBV18 with TRBJ1-1, with D unresolved. Germline CDR1 KGHSH, CDR2 LQKENI. V lost 1 base, J lost 3 bases, and 9 bases lay in between. The CDR3 covers 14 residues.

The chain has TRBV10-3 and TRBJ2-3, with D maybe TRBD1 (6 bases). This CDR3 has 14 amino acids. The germline V and J ends were trimmed by 0 bases and 5 bases, with 9 bases remaining between them. Germline CDR1 reads ENHRY; CDR2 reads SYGVKD. The CDR3 reads CAISESPQGDTQYF. Here the CDR3 DNA reads TGTGCCATCAGTGAGTCACCACAGGGAGATACGCAGTATTTT.

The chain couples TRBV29-1 to TRBJ2-7; D ambiguous. Germline CDR1 reads SQVTM; CDR2 reads ANQGSEA. Trimming took 4 bases from V and 4 from J, leaving 14 bases between them. This CDR3 region has 13 residues. As DNA, the CDR3 is TGCAGCGTTGTAGGCAGGTTTACTTACGAGCAGTACTTC. Protein product: CSVVGRFTYEQYF.

This chain uses TRBV5-1 with TRBJ1-5, with 9 bases identical to TRBD1. The germline V gene has CDR1 SGHRS and CDR2 YFSETQ. The CDR3 is 15 residues long. V lost 4 bases, J lost 2 bases, and 4 bases stayed unmatched. DNA for the CDR3: TGCGCCAGCAGCCCGGACAGGGGTGGCAATCAGCCCCAGCATTTT. Its protein product is CASSPDRGGNQPQHF.

The chain carries TRBV7-8 and TRBJ1-6; D remains ambiguous. Germline V gene sequence: CDR1 SGHVS, CDR2 FQNEAQ. V gave up 1 base and J gave up 10 bases, with 8 bases separating them. The CDR3 length is 13 residues. Written as DNA, the CDR3 is TGTGCCAGCAGCTTAGAGCGGCTGTCACCCCTCCACTTT. Its protein product is CASSLERLSPLHF.

The genes are TRBV7-2 and TRBJ1-5; no definite D call. In germline, CDR1 is SGHTA, CDR2 FQGNSA. The CDR3 extends over 15 amino acids. The V and J ends lost 4 bases and 3 bases respectively, with 13 bases between them. The CDR3 loop reads CASSSSVQNNQPQHF. DNA of the CDR3: TGTGCCAGCAGCTCCTCGGTACAGAACAATCAGCCCCAGCATTTT.

V usage is TRBV11-2 and J usage is TRBJ2-6; 7 nucleotides line up with TRBD1. The CDR3 runs 15 residues. With V trimmed by 5 bases and J by 4 bases, 5 bases remained unmatched. Germline V gene lookup returns CDR1 SGHAT and CDR2 FQNNGV. Here the CDR3 reads CASSNRGTGANVLTF. The CDR3 DNA sequence: TGTGCCAGCAGCAACAGGGGAACCGGGGCCAACGTCCTGACTTTC.

The rearrangement links TRBV27 to TRBJ2-7; D is uncertain. The length of the CDR3 is 15 residues. Deletions cut 3 bases from V and 2 bases from J, with 14 bases between. CDR1 MNHEY and CDR2 SMNVEV come from the germline V gene (reference sequence). The DNA of the CDR3 is TGTGCCAGCAGTTTGAGACTGGATATTACCTACGAGCAGTACTTC. Translation: CASSLRLDITYEQYF.

The rearrangement joins TRBV30 to TRBJ1-6; TRBD1 matches at 7 bases. Trimming removed 3 bases from V and 4 bases from J; junction bases left unmatched: 3. CDR3 length equals 14 residues. The germline gives CDR1 GTSNPN, CDR2 SVGIG (reference sequence). The CDR3 DNA follows: TGTGCCTGGAGGCCGGGACAGTATAATTCACCCCTCCACTTT. Its translation is CAWRPGQYNSPLHF.

The V and J genes are TRBV28 and TRBJ2-5; TRBD1 might be the D (5 bases). CDR1 is MDHEN and CDR2 is SYDVKM in the germline V gene. V shed 2 bases and J shed 0 bases, with 13 bases lying between them. The CDR3 contains 16 residues. CDR3: CASSLIREPDQETQYF. DNA for the CDR3: TGTGCCAGCAGTTTAATCAGGGAACCGGACCAAGAGACCCAGTACTTC.

This sequence joins TRBV7-8 and TRBJ2-3; D is unclear. CDR3 length: 14 residues. The V gene lost 5 bases and the J gene lost 3 bases, with 12 bases spanning the gap. Looked up from germline, CDR1 is SGHVS and CDR2 is FQNEAQ. The CDR3 DNA is TGTGCCAGCAGCCGTACCGAGCTAACAGATACGCAGTATTTT. This translates into CASSRTELTDTQYF.

In the case of this clone: The sample has other DNA sequences that encode this CDR3 too. J is TRBJ1-4 and V is TRBV7-9, with 11 nucleotides matching TRBD1. Losses at the gene ends were 5 bases for V and 5 bases for J; bases not matched to a gene: 13. This CDR3 region has 18 residues. The germline CDR1 and CDR2 sequences are SEHNR and FQNEAQ (reference sequence). The CDR3 DNA follows: TGTGCCAGCAGCCGGGACAGGGGGATGGGTTCGACCAATGAAAAACTGTTTTTT. Translated: CASSRDRGMGSTNEKLFF.

V is TRBV21-1 and J is TRBJ2-1; the DNA was not compared with TRBD2, the D call given in the table. TRBV21-1 is flagged as a pseudogene. The CDR3 sequence is 15 residues long. CDR3 nucleotides: TGTGCCAGCAGCAAAGAAAAGCGGGAGTCCAATGAGCAGTTCTTC. Residues: CASSKEKRESNEQFF.